The present T cell receptor (beta chain) was sequenced within a study of T cells after posttransplantation cyclophosphamide. Profiled with immunoSEQ multiplex PCR; TCRdb holds only in-frame clones, not every one. The table includes some 9,400 clones, roughly 98% detected once. Worth noting for this clone: Its antigen is as yet unknown.

The naive gate required viable CD3+CD4+ or CD3+CD8+ cells with CCR7+CD45RA+CD45RO-CD95-CD27+CD28+ phenotype. Study conclusions and caveats: Later post-transplant blood repertoires were often dominated by donor CD8+ memory clones. TRB clonality was highly associated with recipient CMV seropositivity and reactivation.

The receptor was isolated from an older woman in good health, CMV-negative, and a related stem cell transplant donor. The sample taken for sequencing was naive CD4+ T cells sorted from PBMCs.

CDR3 DNA sequence: TGTGCCATCAGACGGACAGGGGCCGACACTGAAGCTTTCTTT. Translation gives CAIRRTGADTEAFF. This sequence joins TRBV10-3 and TRBJ1-1; 9 positions match TRBD1. CDR1 and CDR2 (germline): ENHRY, SYGVKD. The CDR3 extends over 14 amino acids. The ends lost 6 bases at V and 3 bases at J; junction bases unmatched: 5.